The T cell receptor (beta chain) under discussion was sequenced for a study of graft-versus-host responses after intestinal transplantation (dated by TCRdb to the early 2020s). Turning to the overall study: Multivisceral, liver-intestinal, or isolated intestinal transplants were received by the recipients. Every recipient was given anti-thymocyte globulin induction, followed by around three years of maintenance tacrolimus and steroids. Graft-versus-host and host-versus-graft alloreactive T cell clones were tracked in the graft, circulation and bone marrow after intestinal transplantation using bulk TCR-beta CDR3 sequencing. Alloreactive clones were identified by sequencing pre-transplant mixed lymphocyte reaction products and comparing these products with unstimulated pre-transplant donor and recipient T cells. Of the approximately 25 intestinal transplant recipients enrolled in the cohort, one of whom was a retransplant, a few patients without pretransplant specimens were excluded. A peak of at least 4% donor T cells among recipient peripheral blood mononuclear cells was the definition used for donor T cell macrochimerism. Instead of going to the commercial service, samples from a few later patients were sequenced in-house on an Illumina MiSeq and processed with MiXCR.

The research as a whole found: The conclusions were limited by the relatively low number and heterogeneity of the intestinal transplant patients. Peak levels of circulating GvH clones were associated with declines in HvG clones early after transplant. GvH clones were detected in recipient bone marrow, and some of these GvH clones were observed earlier in ileal mucosa or blood, consistent with an intestinal mucosal origin. Patients with donor T cell macrochimerism had high GvH to HvG T cell clonal ratios in their allografts.

This specimen's time point label, interpreted: cells obtained before transplantation from donor or recipient. CD3+CD4+ and CD3+CD8+ populations were FACS-sorted from unstimulated pre-transplant donor and recipient cells taken from spleen or lymph nodes. Trimming at the junction amounts to 6 bases on V and 4 bases on J, and the germline ends lie 8 bases apart. There are 12 amino acids in the CDR3, from cysteine to phenylalanine inclusive. This entry keeps only the CDR3 DNA: 36 bases, framed from base 1. Looking up the germline V gene yields CDR1 MNHEY and CDR2 SVGAGI. This clone was seen just once. What this receptor recognizes is not known. No much larger clonotype is one base removed from it; base qualities were not supplied. The library was generated by the immunoSEQ multiplex PCR assay. In most patients, genomic DNA was isolated using the Qiagen DNeasy Blood and Tissue Kit and sent frozen to Adaptive Biotechnologies for TCR sequencing. For most patients, high-throughput TCR-beta CDR3 sequencing of genomic DNA was performed by Adaptive Biotechnologies. In the paper's pipeline: TCR sequencing data for roughly 18 patients were retrieved from Adaptive's ImmunoSEQ software; a few other patients were processed with MiXCR and VDJtools. To correct CD4 versus CD8 sorting errors, any sequence found in both subsets at a frequency ratio below 5:1 was removed. CDR3 nucleotide sequences shared between donor and recipient were removed because their origin could not be assigned. At least 2-fold expansion over unstimulated cells and a minimum CFSE-low frequency of 0.002% (template counts) or 0.001% (read counts) were required for clones to be classified as alloreactive. Clones detected in sequenced pre-transplant spleen, lymph node, or MLR CFSE-low populations of the donor or recipient were defined as mappable. Cumulative frequency of alloreactive clones was calculated as a percentage of all sequences weighted by copy number. TCRdb stores this immuneACCESS table with in-frame sequences only. Part of the clones is absent; in the studies checked, under half of the shortfall reflects unresolved V genes, and no reason is known for the rest. V and J calls and clone size are those listed in that table; D and trimming were worked out from the DNA. The sample table shows approximately 92,000 clones, and 75% to 95% are seen once. The ten biggest clones cover about 6.3% of the sample.

The rearranged chain carries TRBV6-5 and TRBJ2-3; no confident D gene assignment can be made. The sequence derives from a human donor who received an intestinal transplant. The sequencing used unstimulated CD8+ T cells sorted from spleen or lymph node cells, collected before intestinal transplant. The DNA sequence is as follows: TGTGCCAGCAGACTACCGGCAGATACGCAGTATTTT. This codes for CASRLPADTQYF.